The sequence of this T cell receptor (beta chain) was determined in a study of technical replicates of blood from four donors (dated by TCRdb to about 2017). Receptors were amplified or captured by the immunoSEQ multiplex PCR assay. In TCRdb, the immuneACCESS table is reduced to in-frame sequences with V and J assigned. These tables do not hold every clone; where another copy was compared, an unresolved V gene accounts for under half, and the others remain unexplained. The sample table lists about 14,000 clones, around 95% of them with a count of one. Approximately 7.4% of the sample is taken by the ten largest. This clone has just a few counts. The antigen it binds to is not known. No clone much larger than this one lies a single base away; base qualities are absent. The sequenced sample was PBMCs. The TCR comes from a human donor in good health.

In nucleotides, the sequence is TGTGCCATCAGAGATAGCGGGGGAGACAATGAGCAGTTCTTC. The resulting protein is CAIRDSGGDNEQFF. Recombination joined TRBV10-3 with TRBJ2-1, with 9 bases matching TRBD2. The germline V gene specifies ENHRY as CDR1 and SYGVKD as CDR2. After removal of 6 bases from V and 5 bases from J, the junction retains 5 bases not matched to a gene. The CDR3 runs 14 amino acids, cysteine and phenylalanine included. CDR3 DNA is the only sequence kept; it has 42 bases, read in frame from the first base.